The rows below give T cell receptor beta chains drawn from one sample of a study of Graves' ophthalmopathy and Graves' hyperthyroidism. From the multiplex PCR reads, TCRdb called clonotypes with MiXCR, one entry per CDR3 protein. The table shows just over 600,000 distinct CDR3 sequences, with roughly 20% occurring only once. Sequencing was performed on peripheral blood. These receptors all stem from a woman between 18 and 29 years old with stable Graves' hyperthyroidism. Some clones in this sample may be carry-over from other donors' samples. CDR3s include the opening cysteine and the closing phenylalanine or tryptophan. Each record gives: J gene, D gene, clone size, V gene, CDR3 protein, CDR3 DNA. A D gene is named only where the DNA matches it firmly. Part of the rows lack a size; the others show once, few, many or a class for expanded clones.

TRBJ1-1 - many TRBV29-1 CSVLRQFGAEAFF TGCAGCGTTCTACGACAGTTTGGCGCTGAAGCTTTCTTT
TRBJ1-2 - - TRBV30 CAWSVYQGGYTF TGTGCCTGGAGTGTATACCAGGGGGGCTACACCTTC
TRBJ1-1 TRBD1 many TRBV20-1 CSASLRGLTEAFF TGCAGTGCTAGTTTAAGGGGGCTGACTGAAGCTTTCTTT
TRBJ2-5 - - TRBV20-1 CSVQGGGPETQYF TGCAGTGTGCAAGGGGGGGGGCCGGAGACCCAGTACTTC
TRBJ2-5 - many TRBV3-1 CASSPPPGLQETQYF TGTGCCAGCAGCCCTCCCCCCGGACTACAAGAGACCCAGTACTTC
TRBJ2-2 TRBD2 - TRBV5-1 CASSSLSVSGKSTGELFF TGCGCCAGCAGCTCCCTCTCAGTGAGCGGGAAAAGCACCGGGGAGCTGTTTTTT
TRBJ1-5 - few TRBV5-1 CASSLDTNQPQHF TGCGCCAGCAGCTTGGACACGAATCAGCCCCAGCATTTT
TRBJ1-3 - many TRBV7-2 CASSLAGGSGNTIYF TGTGCCAGCAGCTTAGCAGGGGGCTCTGGAAACACCATATATTTT
TRBJ1-1 TRBD1 - TRBV30 CAWSLEGALTEAFF TGTGCCTGGAGTTTAGAGGGGGCGCTGACTGAAGCTTTCTTT
TRBJ1-1 - many TRBV12-3/TRBV12-4 CASSFYVNTEAFF TGTGCCAGCAGTTTCTATGTGAACACTGAAGCTTTCTTT
TRBJ2-7 - many TRBV10-3 CAISESWRGRPYEQYF TGTGCCATCAGTGAGTCTTGGAGGGGGCGCCCCTACGAGCAGTACTTC
TRBJ2-5 - few TRBV7-8 CASSPITGLQETQYF TGTGCCAGCAGCCCGATAACGGGCCTCCAAGAGACCCAGTACTTC
TRBJ2-2 TRBD1 - TRBV11-1 CASSVQGAPVVGTGELFF TGTGCCAGCAGCGTACAGGGGGCCCCTGTTGTGGGAACCGGGGAGCTGTTTTTT
TRBJ1-4 - few TRBV6-1 CASRGTEEEKLFF TGTGCCAGCAGAGGGACGGAGGAGGAAAAACTGTTTTTT
TRBJ1-1 TRBD1 many TRBV19 CASSIAERGPEAFF TGTGCCAGTAGTATAGCTGAAAGGGGGCCTGAAGCTTTCTTT
TRBJ2-5 TRBD2 many TRBV11-1 CASSLEGPWTSGAQETQYF TGTGCCAGCAGCTTAGAAGGCCCCTGGACTAGCGGGGCACAAGAGACCCAGTACTTC
TRBJ1-2 - many TRBV30 CACNWGGYTF TGTGCCTGTAACTGGGGTGGCTACACCTTC
TRBJ1-1 - - TRBV4-2 CASSQDNREAFF TGTGCCAGCAGCCAAGATAATCGGGAAGCTTTCTTT
TRBJ2-7 - few TRBV28 CATKQGSSYEQYF TGTGCCACCAAACAGGGCTCATCCTACGAGCAGTACTTC
TRBJ2-7 - few TRBV11-2 CASRSMKALYPYEQYF TGTGCCAGCAGGAGCATGAAGGCGCTTTACCCCTACGAGCAGTACTTC
TRBJ2-7 - - TRBV9 CASSVSLVSYEQYF TGTGCCAGCAGCGTAAGTCTTGTATCCTACGAGCAGTACTTC
TRBJ1-2 - - TRBV5-1 CASSLTPTGARINGYTF TGCGCCAGCAGCCTGACACCGACGGGGGCGCGGATCAATGGCTACACCTTC
TRBJ1-5 - many TRBV12-3/TRBV12-4 CASSLVFRAGAFDQPQHF TGTGCCAGCAGTTTAGTATTCAGGGCAGGGGCTTTCGATCAGCCCCAGCATTTT
TRBJ1-5 TRBD1 few TRBV13 CASSSGTGQQPQHF TGTGCCAGCAGCTCCGGGACAGGACAACAGCCCCAGCATTTT
TRBJ2-7 - many TRBV6-1 CASSEAWGLYEQYF TGTGCCAGCAGTGAAGCGTGGGGACTGTACGAGCAGTACTTC
TRBJ2-2 - few TRBV12-3/TRBV12-4 CASSWGSGNTGELFF TGTGCCAGCAGTTGGGGTAGCGGGAACACCGGGGAGCTGTTTTTT
TRBJ1-2 - many TRBV20-1 CSARHNGYTF TGCAGTGCTAGGCACAATGGCTACACCTTC
TRBJ2-5 TRBD2 many TRBV18 CASSPRSGAEETQYF TGTGCCAGCTCACCGCGGAGCGGGGCGGAGGAGACCCAGTACTTC
TRBJ1-2 - few TRBV6-2/TRBV6-3 CASSYVKFNYGYTF TGTGCCAGCAGTTACGTAAAGTTTAACTATGGCTACACCTTC
TRBJ2-7 TRBD1 many TRBV3-1 CASSQAFRGRGNEQYF TGTGCCAGCAGCCAAGCCTTCCGCGGCAGGGGGAACGAGCAGTACTTC
TRBJ1-2 TRBD1 - TRBV5-1 CASSLEGTGGNGYTF TGCGCCAGCAGCTTGGAGGGGACAGGGGGTAACGGCTACACCTTC
TRBJ1-6 - many TRBV28 CASSDHSYNSPLHF TGTGCCAGCAGCGACCACTCCTATAATTCACCCCTCCACTTT
TRBJ2-7 TRBD1 many TRBV10-3 CAISESWTGIYEQYF TGTGCCATCAGTGAGTCGTGGACAGGGATCTACGAGCAGTACTTC
TRBJ1-6 - - TRBV3-1 CASSQGAGVPPLHF TGTGCCAGCAGCCAAGGAGCAGGGGTGCCACCCCTCCACTTT
TRBJ2-7 TRBD1 many TRBV6-5 CASSYWDRGMDEQYF TGTGCCAGCAGTTACTGGGACAGGGGGATGGACGAGCAGTACTTC
TRBJ2-7 - - TRBV2 CASSVRQFYEQYF TGTGCCAGCAGTGTCAGGCAATTCTACGAGCAGTACTTC
TRBJ1-6 - many TRBV2 CASSLAQGFNSPLHF TGTGCCAGCAGTCTTGCTCAGGGGTTTAATTCACCCCTCCACTTT
TRBJ1-1 TRBD1 many TRBV20-1 CSARETGMNTEAFF TGCAGTGCTAGGGAGACAGGGATGAACACTGAAGCTTTCTTT
TRBJ1-5 - once TRBV2 CASSESGQGNQPQHF TGTGCCAGCAGTGAGAGCGGCCAGGGCAATCAGCCCCAGCATTTT
TRBJ1-2 - - TRBV6-5 CASSYGHNYGYTF TGTGCCAGCAGTTACGGCCATAACTATGGCTACACCTTC
TRBJ1-2 - many TRBV7-3 CASSPAGGAGGYTF TGTGCCAGCAGCCCCGCGGGGGGGGCAGGGGGCTACACCTTC
TRBJ2-7 TRBD2 many TRBV7-2 CASSSGLAAYEQYF TGTGCCAGCAGCTCGGGACTAGCGGCCTACGAGCAGTACTTC
TRBJ1-2 TRBD1 many TRBV6-1 CASSDTGVAGYTF TGTGCCAGCAGTGATACAGGGGTGGCCGGCTACACCTTC
TRBJ2-4 TRBD2 many TRBV12-5 CASGLVQGSGGIEAKNIQYF TGTGCTAGTGGTTTGGTACAAGGTAGCGGGGGCATAGAAGCCAAAAACATTCAGTACTTC
TRBJ1-2 TRBD1 - TRBV6-1 CASSERGQGVGYTF TGTGCCAGCAGTGAACGGGGACAGGGCGTGGGCTACACCTTC
TRBJ1-6 - many TRBV30 CAWRSTVSYNSPLHF TGTGCCTGGAGGTCGACGGTGAGCTATAATTCACCCCTCCACTTT
TRBJ1-5 - many TRBV24-1 CATSDPLDSRNQPQHF TGTGCCACCAGTGATCCCCTGGACAGTCGGAATCAGCCCCAGCATTTT
TRBJ1-6 - many TRBV6-2/TRBV6-3 CASTALGGSPLHF TGTGCCAGCACCGCACTGGGAGGTTCACCCCTCCACTTT
TRBJ2-7 TRBD1 many TRBV25-1 CASSGRDRYEQYF TGTGCCAGCAGTGGACGGGACAGGTACGAGCAGTACTTC
TRBJ1-5 TRBD1 - TRBV12-3/TRBV12-4 CASSSRDSQFSQHF TGTGCCAGCAGTTCTCGGGACAGCCAATTTTCCCAGCATTTT
TRBJ2-7 - many TRBV6-1 CASKGGRVYEQYF TGTGCCAGCAAAGGGGGACGTGTCTACGAGCAGTACTTC
TRBJ1-1 - few TRBV20-1 CSASGGDPPTEAFF TGCAGTGCTAGTGGGGGGGATCCCCCCACTGAAGCTTTCTTT
TRBJ2-7 - many TRBV6-1 CASSEGGLAYEQYF TGTGCCAGCAGTGAAGGGGGGCTGGCCTACGAGCAGTACTTC
TRBJ1-2 - many TRBV6-5 CASSYETAGSYTF TGTGCCAGCAGTTACGAGACAGCGGGGAGCTACACCTTC